The present entry profiles one T cell receptor (beta chain) with its context. The antigen remains undetermined. This sample stems from a study of T cells after yellow fever vaccination. Study results and caveats: Detected again after the booster were most primary-vaccination clones, at approximately 95% CD4 and about 90% CD8.

TCRdb independently ran MiXCR on the 5' RACE reads; one entry per CDR3 protein. The sample has about 370,000 distinct CDR3 sequences; around a tenth are singletons. The germline V gene has CDR1 SGHTA and CDR2 FQGNSA. The CDR3 is 14 residues long. Trimming took 5 bases from V and 4 from J, leaving 15 bases between them. This clonotype originated in a young man who received the YFV17D yellow fever vaccine. The chain carries TRBV7-2 and TRBJ2-7; no clear D gene. The sequences come from PBMCs, collected on the day of the first yellow fever vaccination. The CDR3 DNA sequence: TGTGCCAGCAGCCCCCCTGGGCTTGATTACGAGCAGTACTTC. It encodes CASSPPGLDYEQYF.